Listed below are T cell receptor beta chains from one sample, sequenced in a study of shared clonotypes between healthy human individuals. The repertoire was sequenced with immunoSEQ multiplex PCR; TCRdb's copy has only in-frame clones and lacks some. This table has 110,000 or so clones, more than 65% appearing once. Sequencing was done on a sample of memory CD8+ T cells sorted from blood. Receptors were obtained from a woman aged 25 to 39 in good health. The CDR3 runs from the conserved cysteine through the conserved F or W. D genes are given only for firm matches. Clone size is shown for a subset of rows, as once, few, many or a class of expanded clone.

J gene | V gene | D gene | clone size | CDR3 DNA | CDR3 protein
TRBJ2-6 | TRBV28 | - | - | TGTGCCAGCAGTCGCCCGGGCTACTACCTTTGGGGTGGGGCCAACGTCCTGACTTTC | CASSRPGYYLWGGANVLTF
TRBJ2-7 | TRBV11-2 | - | - | TGTGCCAGCAGCTTTGCCAGGGGATACGAGCAGTACTTC | CASSFARGYEQYF
TRBJ2-7 | TRBV27 | TRBD2 | - | TGTGCCAGCAGCCCCGGGGGGGTGGGTGAGCAGTACTTC | CASSPGGVGEQYF
TRBJ1-3 | TRBV4-1 | - | - | TGCGCCAGCAGCCCAGGGGAGTCCTCTGGAAACACCATATATTTT | CASSPGESSGNTIYF
TRBJ1-1 | TRBV7-2 | - | - | TGTGCCAGCAGCGAAACCGGGACGTTTCCTGAAGCTTTCTTT | CASSETGTFPEAFF
TRBJ2-7 | TRBV19 | - | few | TGTGCCAGTAGCCCTAAGGCTTCCTACGAGCAGTACTTC | CASSPKASYEQYF
TRBJ1-1 | TRBV28 | - | - | TGTGCCAGCAGTTATAAGATCACCACTGAAGCTTTCTTT | CASSYKITTEAFF
TRBJ2-7 | TRBV7-2 | TRBD1 | - | TGTGCCAGCAGCTTAGCGACACAGGGGTCCTCCTACGAGCAGTACTTC | CASSLATQGSSYEQYF
TRBJ1-2 | TRBV19 | - | few | TGTGCCAGTAGAGCAAGGGACCTCCGACTCAACTATGGCTACACCTTC | CASRARDLRLNYGYTF
TRBJ1-5 | TRBV15 | - | - | TGTGCCACCAGCACTCAGGATTATAGCAATCAGCCCCAGCATTTT | CATSTQDYSNQPQHF
TRBJ2-2 | TRBV9 | - | - | TGTGCCAGCAGCGTAGACGTCCTAGCAGGCACCGGGGAGCTGTTTTTT | CASSVDVLAGTGELFF
TRBJ1-4 | TRBV5-1 | - | - | TGCGCCAGCAGCCAACTAGCAACTAATGAAAAACTGTTTTTT | CASSQLATNEKLFF
TRBJ2-7 | TRBV7-2 | - | - | TGTGCCAGCAGCTTCTACCCCAACCCGGAGCAGTACTTC | CASSFYPNPEQYF
TRBJ2-7 | TRBV28 | TRBD2 | once | TGTGCCAGCAGTTACGGGACTAGCGTACACGAGCAGTACTTC | CASSYGTSVHEQYF
TRBJ1-5 | TRBV19 | - | - | TGTGCCAGTAGTATAGATCTATCCCTCGAGGGGTCCAATCAGCCCCAGCATTTT | CASSIDLSLEGSNQPQHF
TRBJ2-7 | TRBV23-1 | - | - | TGCGCCAGCAGCCATACCGCTACCATCTCCTACGAGCAGTACTTC | CASSHTATISYEQYF
TRBJ2-6 | TRBV4-1 | TRBD1 | - | TGCGCCAGCAGCAGAGAACGACAGGGGACTTATCTCTCTGGGGCCAACGTCCTGACTTTC | CASSRERQGTYLSGANVLTF
TRBJ2-1 | TRBV6-4 | TRBD2 | medium-sized | TGTGCCAGCAGTGACTCGGCGGGAGGTGGGTACAATGAGCAGTTCTTC | CASSDSAGGGYNEQFF
TRBJ2-1 | TRBV10-3 | - | - | TGTGCCATCAGTGAATTTACAGCCAATGAGCAGTTCTTC | CAISEFTANEQFF
TRBJ2-3 | TRBV7-2 | - | - | TGTGCCAGCAGCCGGGCCTCTAGCACAGATACGCAGTATTTT | CASSRASSTDTQYF
TRBJ2-7 | TRBV7-2 | TRBD1 | - | TGTGCCAGCAGCAAGGACAGGGAAGTTGCCGAGCAGTACTTC | CASSKDREVAEQYF
TRBJ2-5 | TRBV7-9 | - | - | TGTGCCAGCAGCCACGGGATCCAAGAGACCCAGTACTTC | CASSHGIQETQYF
TRBJ2-7 | TRBV28 | TRBD1 | - | TGTGCCAGCAGTTCCCGGGACAGGGGACGCTCCTACGAGCAGTACTTC | CASSSRDRGRSYEQYF
TRBJ2-3 | TRBV4-2 | TRBD2 | - | TGTGCCAGCAGCTTAGTTAGCGGGAGTGGTACAGATACGCAGTATTTT | CASSLVSGSGTDTQYF
TRBJ2-7 | TRBV25-1 | TRBD2 | - | TGTGCCAGCACCACACTAGCGGCAGGTAGTGAGCAGTACTTC | CASTTLAAGSEQYF
TRBJ2-7 | TRBV28 | - | - | TGTGCCAGCAGACAAACCCTCGGGGGAAAAAGCTTCTACGAGCAGTACTTC | CASRQTLGGKSFYEQYF
TRBJ2-2 | TRBV4-2 | - | once | TGTGCCAGCAGCCAAGAGAGTTCTTGGCGGAACACCGGGGAGCTGTTTTTT | CASSQESSWRNTGELFF
TRBJ2-7 | TRBV6-1 | TRBD2 | medium-sized | TGTGCCAGCAGTGGTCGAGCGGGGGCTAACGACGAGCAGTACTTC | CASSGRAGANDEQYF
TRBJ2-3 | TRBV25-1 | TRBD2 | many | TGTGCCAGCAGGGGGAGGGCCAAGGATACGCAGTATTTT | CASRGRAKDTQYF
TRBJ2-1 | TRBV7-6 | TRBD1 | - | TGTGCCAGCAGCTTCTGGTTGACCGGGACAGGGGCAAACAATGAGCAGTTCTTC | CASSFWLTGTGANNEQFF
TRBJ1-1 | TRBV5-4 | - | few | TGTGCCAGCAGCTTATTATCTAGGAACACTGAAGCTTTCTTT | CASSLLSRNTEAFF
TRBJ1-5 | TRBV15 | - | - | TGTGCCACCAGCAGAGATTTAAATCAGCCCCAGCATTTT | CATSRDLNQPQHF
TRBJ2-5 | TRBV5-4 | - | - | TGTGCCAGCAGCTGGCAGGGACAATATCAAGAGACCCAGTACTTC | CASSWQGQYQETQYF